The 14 T cell receptor beta chains below come from one sample, sequenced in a study of cytomegalovirus exposure and HLA in healthy donors. This PCR relied on a set of 60 Vbeta primers and 13 Jbeta primers. Data came from immunoSEQ multiplex PCR; TCRdb stores just in-frame clones and leaves some out. This table holds 55,000 to 85,000 clones. Sequences were obtained from PBMCs. Every receptor here comes from a female donor in good health and CMV-seropositive.

V usage is TRBV27 and J usage is TRBJ1-5, with TRBD1 matching 8 bases. V lost 8 bases to trimming and J lost 2 bases; unmatched junction nucleotides: 2. The CDR3 sequence is 13 residues long. CDR1 and CDR2 from the germline V gene are MNHEY and SMNVEV (reference sequence). The CDR3 reads CASGTGRNQPQHF. CDR3 nucleotide sequence: TGTGCCAGCGGGACAGGACGCAATCAGCCCCAGCATTTT.

The chain uses TRBV29-1 and TRBJ1-2; 7 nucleotides match TRBD1. The V gene's germline CDR1 is SQVTM and CDR2 ANQGSEA. V lost 6 bases, J lost 5 bases, and 12 bases stayed unmatched. The CDR3 has 14 amino acids. CDR3 amino acids: CSVDPNTGVYGYTF. CDR3 nucleotides: TGCAGCGTCGACCCGAATACAGGGGTGTATGGCTACACCTTC.

The rearrangement uses TRBV30 and TRBJ1-1; D unclear. Germline V CDR1 and CDR2: GTSNPN, SVGIG (reference sequence). The CDR3 has 14 amino acids. Deletions cut 0 bases from V and 1 base from J, with 9 bases between. The CDR3 sequence: CAWSVRRTNTEAFF. DNA of the CDR3: TGTGCCTGGAGTGTACGGAGAACGAACACTGAAGCTTTCTTT.

The chain carries TRBV2 and TRBJ1-3, with no clear D. CDR1 and CDR2 (germline): SNHLY, FYNNEI. V lost 8 bases, J lost 12 bases, and 11 bases lay in between. The CDR3 is 10 amino acids. The chain's CDR3 is CASLGAYIYF. The CDR3 DNA follows: TGTGCCAGCCTGGGAGCCTACATATATTTT.

The chain has TRBV6-5 and TRBJ2-7, with TRBD1 as a possible D gene (7 bases). The V gene's germline CDR1 is MNHEY and CDR2 SVGAGI. The CDR3 contains 14 residues. Trimming removed 8 bases at V and 3 bases at J, with 17 bases between. CDR3 loop: CASADSGGHYEQYF. CDR3 DNA sequence: TGTGCCAGCGCTGATTCAGGGGGGCACTACGAGCAGTACTTC.

This chain links TRBV7-9 with TRBJ1-2; possibly TRBD1 for D (6 bases). The CDR3 consists of 16 residues. Germline V gene sequence: CDR1 SEHNR, CDR2 FQNEAQ (reference sequence). Between the trimmed V and J ends, which lost 0 bases and 4 bases, there was a span of 15 bases. CDR3 in DNA: TGTGCCAGCAGCTTAGCGCTAGCAGGGGCCAGCTATGGCTACACCTTC. It translates to CASSLALAGASYGYTF. Combining the CDR3 with reference TRBV7-9 and TRBJ1-2 gives the whole variable domain DTGVSQNPRHKITKRGQNVTFRCDPISEHNRLYWYRQTLGQGPEFLTYFQNEAQLEKSRLLSDRFSAERPKGSFSTLEIQRTEQGDSAMYLCASSLALAGASYGYTFGSGTRLTVV.

The chain employs TRBV7-2 and TRBJ2-3; 7 bases agree with TRBD2. Losses at the gene ends were 5 bases for V and 0 bases for J; bases not matched to a gene: 8. Germline CDR1 is SGHTA and CDR2 is FQGNSA. This CDR3 has 16 residues. CDR3 region: CASSHQGSGSTDTQYF. The CDR3, as DNA: TGTGCCAGCAGCCACCAGGGTAGCGGGAGCACAGATACGCAGTATTTT. The whole variable domain, remainder taken from reference TRBV7-2 and TRBJ2-3, is GAGVSQSPSNKVTEKGKDVELRCDPISGHTALYWYRQSLGQGLEFLIYFQGNSAPDKSGLPSDRFSAERTGGSVSTLTIQRTQQEDSAVYLCASSHQGSGSTDTQYFGPGTRLTVL.

As DNA, the CDR3 is TGTGCCAGCTTATTTAGCGGCCCGTACAATGAGCAGTTCTTC. Its translation is CASLFSGPYNEQFF. The chain couples TRBV7-2 to TRBJ2-1, with a weak D call TRBD2 (6 bases). The CDR3 is 14 amino acids. Germline V gene sequence: CDR1 SGHTA, CDR2 FQGNSA. V was pared by 8 bases and J by 4 bases, with 15 bases between.

V gene TRBV5-6 combines with J gene TRBJ1-3; D unresolved. The CDR3 has 16 residues. V shed 1 base and J shed 0 bases, with 11 bases lying between them. Germline assignment: CDR1 SGHDT and CDR2 YYEEEE. CDR3 nucleotide sequence: TGTGCCAGCAGCTTGTGGTTCCGGAGCTCTGGAAACACCATATATTTT. Translated: CASSLWFRSSGNTIYF.

The V and J genes are TRBV28 and TRBJ2-5; the D gene is possibly TRBD2 (6 bases). V shed 4 bases and J shed 1 base, with 16 bases lying between them. The CDR3 is 16 residues long. The germline gives CDR1 MDHEN, CDR2 SYDVKM. This CDR3 is CASSSSPREVQETQYF. Written as DNA, the CDR3 is TGTGCCAGCAGTTCCTCCCCGCGGGAAGTCCAAGAGACCCAGTACTTC.

The V and J genes are TRBV28 and TRBJ1-2; D perhaps matches TRBD1 (6 bases). The CDR3 consists of 14 residues. CDR1 MDHEN and CDR2 SYDVKM come from the germline V gene. Deletions cut 5 bases from V and 14 bases from J, with 24 bases between. The CDR3 nucleotides read TGTGCCAGCAGTCCGCTTGCGTGGACAGCAGGGGAAACCTTC. Translated, it gives CASSPLAWTAGETF.

The rearrangement joins TRBV15 to TRBJ1-5; possibly TRBD1 for D (5 bases). The V and J ends lost 1 base and 4 bases respectively, with 11 bases between them. Germline assignment: CDR1 LNHNV and CDR2 YYDKDF (reference sequence). This CDR3 is built from 15 residues. Written as DNA, the CDR3 is TGTGCCACCAGCAGAGTCGCCGGGGGGAATCAGCCCCAGCATTTT. Amino acids: CATSRVAGGNQPQHF. The whole variable domain, remainder taken from reference TRBV15 and TRBJ1-5, is DAMVIQNPRYQVTQFGKPVTLSCSQTLNHNVMYWYQQKSSQAPKLLFHYYDKDFNNEADTPDNFQSRRPNTSFCFLDIRSPGLGDTAMYLCATSRVAGGNQPQHFGDGTRLSIL.

V is TRBV6-6 and J is TRBJ2-3; a weak D match, TRBD1 (5 bases). There are 14 residues in the CDR3. Germline V gives CDR1 MNHNY, CDR2 SVGAGI (reference sequence). The V end lost 0 bases, the J end lost 4 bases, and 8 bases lay between the germline ends. The CDR3 nucleotides are TGTGCCAGCAGTTACTCGCAGGGTGCAGATACGCAGTATTTT. Translation gives CASSYSQGADTQYF.

Of note for this clone: The sample has other DNA sequences that encode this CDR3 too. The chain combines TRBV29-1 with TRBJ1-1; D possibly corresponds to TRBD1 (5 bases). Trimming cost V 4 bases and J 5 bases, with 14 bases left between them. The CDR3 is 13 amino acids. Germline lookup yields CDR1 SQVTM and CDR2 ANQGSEA. CDR3 loop: CSVVGQGGTEAFF. In nucleotides, the CDR3 is TGCAGCGTTGTGGGCCAGGGAGGGACTGAAGCTTTCTTT.